The 19 T cell receptor beta chains in this list originate from one sample, sequenced in a study of T cell responses to AZD1222 COVID-19 vaccine. Generated by immunoSEQ multiplex PCR, the TCRdb table keeps only in-frame clones and is missing some. The data show roughly 80,000 clones, approximately 90% seen once. The specimen was peripheral blood, collected on day 0 of MenACWY control vaccination. The source is an adult in good health.

V gene TRBV7-9 combines with J gene TRBJ2-1; 10 bases agree with TRBD1. Germline assignment: CDR1 SEHNR and CDR2 FQNEAQ (reference sequence). V shed 5 bases and J 9 bases; nucleotides not matched to a gene: 13. CDR3 size: 16 residues. The CDR3 is CASSGVLGQGLPEQFF. CDR3 sequence (DNA): TGTGCCAGCAGCGGAGTCCTGGGACAGGGGCTTCCTGAGCAGTTCTTC.

The chain recombines TRBV5-4 with TRBJ2-5, with a weak D call TRBD2 (6 bases). The CDR3 consists of 15 residues. Germline assignment: CDR1 SGHNT and CDR2 YYREEE (reference sequence). V shed 4 bases and J shed 5 bases, with 18 bases lying between them. In DNA form, the CDR3 reads TGTGCCAGCAGCCCCGCCCAGGGACGGGGGGAGACCCAGTACTTC. This sequence encodes CASSPAQGRGETQYF.

V and J are TRBV27 and TRBJ1-2, with D possibly being TRBD1 (6 bases). Germline loops: CDR1 MNHEY, CDR2 SMNVEV (reference sequence). V shed 3 bases and J shed 4 bases, with 9 bases lying between them. This CDR3 contains 13 residues. CDR3 region: CASSFGGAYGYTF. The CDR3, as DNA: TGTGCCAGCAGTTTTGGGGGGGCCTATGGCTACACCTTC.

The chain couples TRBV4-3 to TRBJ1-1, with TRBD1 as a possible D gene (6 bases). Germline V gives CDR1 LGHNA, CDR2 YSLEER. The CDR3 totals 16 residues. V lost 0 bases, J lost 2 bases, and 13 bases lay in between. CDR3 coding DNA: TGCGCCAGCAGCCAAGATGGCACAGGGTTCAACACTGAAGCTTTCTTT. Translation gives CASSQDGTGFNTEAFF.

This clone appeared once. Here the CDR3 reads CASSFRSKAFF. The DNA of the CDR3 is TGTGCCAGCAGTTTCAGGTCAAAGGCTTTCTTT. This rearrangement joins TRBV28 to TRBJ1-1; unclear D gene. The CDR3 consists of 11 residues. The V and J ends lost 3 bases and 11 bases respectively, with 10 bases between them. Germline CDR1 MDHEN, CDR2 SYDVKM.

The gene calls are TRBV28 and TRBJ2-1, with no clear D. Germline CDR1 MDHEN, CDR2 SYDVKM. The V end lost 3 bases, the J end lost 5 bases, and 11 bases lay between the germline ends. This CDR3 has 14 residues. For the CDR3, the DNA is TGTGCCAGCAGTTTCGCCAGGACGAACAATGAGCAGTTCTTC. Translation gives CASSFARTNNEQFF.

This chain links TRBV28 with TRBJ1-5, with D unresolved. Germline lookup yields CDR1 MDHEN and CDR2 SYDVKM. CDR3 size: 12 residues. The germline V and J ends were trimmed by 11 bases and 0 bases, with 8 bases remaining between them. This CDR3 reads CAGSDSNQPQHF. The CDR3 nucleotides are TGTGCCGGATCTGATAGCAATCAGCCCCAGCATTTT.

V gene TRBV4-1 combines with J gene TRBJ2-2; D possibly matches TRBD1 or TRBD2 (5 bases each). This CDR3 comprises 15 residues. V lost 0 bases to trimming and J lost 2 bases, with 7 bases between them. The germline gives CDR1 MGHRA, CDR2 YSYEKL. The CDR3 here is CASSQDGANTGELFF. CDR3 coding DNA: TGCGCCAGCAGCCAAGACGGGGCCAACACCGGGGAGCTGTTTTTT.

V usage is TRBV7-2 and J usage is TRBJ2-3, with 9 positions matching TRBD2. Germline lookup yields CDR1 SGHTA and CDR2 FQGNSA. The V and J ends lost 8 bases and 5 bases, in that order; junction bases with no gene match: 11. CDR3 size: 15 residues. CDR3 DNA sequence: TGTGCCAGCTCAAACCTAGCGGGAAGGAGAGATACGCAGTATTTT. It is translated as CASSNLAGRRDTQYF.

The CDR3 loop reads CSASAGGSGYTF. CDR3 bases: TGCAGTGCTAGTGCTGGGGGCTCTGGCTACACCTTC. V and J are TRBV20-1 and TRBJ1-2, with a tentative D call TRBD1 (6 bases). Germline V lookup: CDR1 DFQATT, CDR2 SNEGSKA (reference sequence). V was cut by 3 bases and J by 7 bases, with 12 bases left in between. CDR3 length: 12 residues.

The chain recombines TRBV6-6 with TRBJ2-7; the D gene is possibly TRBD2 (6 bases). V lost 5 bases to trimming and J lost 0 bases, with 11 bases between them. Germline CDR1 reads MNHNY; CDR2 reads SVGAGI (reference sequence). The CDR3 totals 14 residues. The chain's CDR3 is CASSPIGGSYEQYF. The CDR3 DNA is TGTGCCAGCAGTCCCATCGGGGGCTCCTACGAGCAGTACTTC.

The genes are TRBV30 and TRBJ1-3, with a weak D call TRBD1 (5 bases). The V end was cut by 5 bases, the J end by 11 bases, with 16 bases between. The CDR3 is 12 amino acids. Germline assignment: CDR1 GTSNPN and CDR2 SVGIG (reference sequence). CDR3 protein: CAWQRDLSSIYF. CDR3 sequence (DNA): TGTGCCTGGCAGCGGGACCTTTCGTCCATATATTTT.

The chain employs TRBV5-5 and TRBJ2-1; 11 bases match TRBD2. With V trimmed by 8 bases and J by 9 bases, 13 bases remained unmatched. Germline CDR1 reads SGHKS; CDR2 reads YYEKEE (reference sequence). The CDR3 is 15 amino acids. CDR3 nucleotide sequence: TGTGCCAGTCAGAGGAAACTAGCGGGAGTAGGTGAGCAGTTCTTC. This sequence encodes CASQRKLAGVGEQFF.

This clone has only one observation. V usage is TRBV27 and J usage is TRBJ2-3; D gene ambiguous. The germline CDR1 and CDR2 sequences are MNHEY and SMNVEV (reference sequence). Trimming removed 5 bases from V and 4 bases from J, with 4 bases in between. The CDR3 is 11 residues long. This chain's CDR3 is CASSPSDTQYF. CDR3 sequence (DNA): TGTGCCAGCAGTCCCTCAGATACGCAGTATTTT.

The V gene is TRBV19, the J gene TRBJ2-7; the D gene is possibly TRBD2 (6 bases). In germline, CDR1 is LNHDA, CDR2 SQIVND (reference sequence). The CDR3 extends over 16 amino acids. V gave up 6 bases and J gave up 8 bases, with 26 bases separating them. The DNA of the CDR3 is TGTGCCAGTAGACGGTCGGGAGCAGTCGGTCCTGCACAGCAGTACTTC. As protein: CASRRSGAVGPAQQYF.

The chain links TRBV11-2 to TRBJ2-5; D not certain. The germline CDR1 and CDR2 sequences are SGHAT and FQNNGV. V lost 1 base, J lost 2 bases, and 17 bases lay in between. The CDR3 loop spans 17 amino acids. In DNA, the CDR3 is TGTGCCAGCAGCTTAGTACTGACGCCACCAGCTCAAGAGACCCAGTACTTC. Translated: CASSLVLTPPAQETQYF.

The chain uses TRBV9 and TRBJ2-3, with unresolved D. V was pared by 3 bases and J by 2 bases, with 1 base between. The CDR3 covers 11 residues. Germline CDR1 reads SGDLS; CDR2 reads YYNGEE. In DNA form, the CDR3 reads TGTGCCAGCAGCGCCACAGATACGCAGTATTTT. Translating it yields CASSATDTQYF.

This clone was counted a single time. The rearrangement links TRBV4-1 to TRBJ1-6; the D is unclear. In germline, CDR1 is MGHRA, CDR2 YSYEKL. The CDR3 has 17 residues. Trimming shortened V by 4 bases and J by 7 bases, and 20 bases separated the two germline ends. This chain's CDR3 is CASSLLIGPLQNSPLHF. The CDR3 nucleotides read TGCGCCAGCAGCCTCTTGATAGGGCCTCTACAGAATTCACCCCTCCACTTT.

The chain has TRBV28 and TRBJ1-5; D unresolved. The V end was cut by 3 bases, the J end by 3 bases, with 9 bases between. Germline values: CDR1 MDHEN, CDR2 SYDVKM. The CDR3 consists of 14 residues. CDR3 bases: TGTGCCAGCAGTTTCGGAGAAAACAATCAGCCCCAGCATTTT. Protein sequence: CASSFGENNQPQHF.